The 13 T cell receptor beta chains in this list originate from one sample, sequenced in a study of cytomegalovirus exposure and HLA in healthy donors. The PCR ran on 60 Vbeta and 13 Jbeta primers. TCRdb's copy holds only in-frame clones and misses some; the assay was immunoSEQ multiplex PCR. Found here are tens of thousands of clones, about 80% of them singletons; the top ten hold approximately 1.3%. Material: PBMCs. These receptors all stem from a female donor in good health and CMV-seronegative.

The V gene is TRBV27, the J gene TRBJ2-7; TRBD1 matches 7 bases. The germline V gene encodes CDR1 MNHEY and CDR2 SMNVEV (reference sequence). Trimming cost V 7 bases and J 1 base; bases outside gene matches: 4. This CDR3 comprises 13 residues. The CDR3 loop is CASTRQGSYEQYF. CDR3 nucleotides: TGTGCCAGCACCCGACAGGGTTCCTACGAGCAGTACTTC.

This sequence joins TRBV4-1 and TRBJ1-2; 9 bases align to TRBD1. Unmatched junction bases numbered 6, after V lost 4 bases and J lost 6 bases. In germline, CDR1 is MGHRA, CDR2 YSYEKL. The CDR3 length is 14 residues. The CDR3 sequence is CASSRQGGEDGYTF. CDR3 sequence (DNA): TGCGCCAGCAGCCGACAGGGGGGAGAAGATGGCTACACCTTC.

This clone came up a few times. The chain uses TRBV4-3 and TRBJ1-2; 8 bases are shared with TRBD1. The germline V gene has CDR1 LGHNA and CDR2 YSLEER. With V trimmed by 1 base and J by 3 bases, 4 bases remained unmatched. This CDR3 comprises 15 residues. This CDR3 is CASSQGAGGDYGYTF. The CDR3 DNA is TGCGCCAGCAGCCAAGGCGCAGGGGGCGACTATGGCTACACCTTC.

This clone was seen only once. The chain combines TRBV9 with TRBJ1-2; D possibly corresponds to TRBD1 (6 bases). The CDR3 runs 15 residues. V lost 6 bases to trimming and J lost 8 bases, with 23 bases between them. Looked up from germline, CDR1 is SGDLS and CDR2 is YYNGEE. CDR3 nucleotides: TGTGCCAGCACCCGGGACAACCTGCTCCCGGAGGGCTACACCTTC. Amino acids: CASTRDNLLPEGYTF.

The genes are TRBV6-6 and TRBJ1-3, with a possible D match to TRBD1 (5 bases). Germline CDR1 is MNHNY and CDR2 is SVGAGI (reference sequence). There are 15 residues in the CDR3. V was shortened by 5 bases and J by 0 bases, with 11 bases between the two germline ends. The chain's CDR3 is CASSRAGGSGNTIYF. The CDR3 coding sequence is TGTGCCAGCAGTCGGGCCGGGGGCTCTGGAAACACCATATATTTT.

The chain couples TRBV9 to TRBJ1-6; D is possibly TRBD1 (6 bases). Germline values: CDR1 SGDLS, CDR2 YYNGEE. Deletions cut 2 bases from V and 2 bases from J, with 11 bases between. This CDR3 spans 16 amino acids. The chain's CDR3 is CASSVRDTTYNSPLHF. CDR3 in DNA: TGTGCCAGCAGCGTCCGGGACACCACCTATAATTCACCCCTCCACTTT.

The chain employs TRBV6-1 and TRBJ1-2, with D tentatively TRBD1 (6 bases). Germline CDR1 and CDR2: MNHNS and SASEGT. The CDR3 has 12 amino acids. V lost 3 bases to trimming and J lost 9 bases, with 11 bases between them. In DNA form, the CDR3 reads TGTGCCAGCAGTGAGGACAGTAGCAGCTACACCTTC. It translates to CASSEDSSSYTF.

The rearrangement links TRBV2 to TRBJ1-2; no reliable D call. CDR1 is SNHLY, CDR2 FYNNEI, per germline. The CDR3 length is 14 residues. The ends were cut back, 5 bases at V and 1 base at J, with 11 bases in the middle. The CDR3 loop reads CASSLRSLNYGYTF. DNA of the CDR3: TGTGCCAGCAGTCTGAGGTCTCTTAACTATGGCTACACCTTC.

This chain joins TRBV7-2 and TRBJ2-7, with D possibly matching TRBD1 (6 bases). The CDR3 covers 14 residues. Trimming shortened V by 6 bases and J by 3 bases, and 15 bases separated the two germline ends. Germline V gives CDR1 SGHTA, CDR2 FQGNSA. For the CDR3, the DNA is TGTGCCAGCAGGATCACCCGGGACAACTACGAGCAGTACTTC. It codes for CASRITRDNYEQYF.

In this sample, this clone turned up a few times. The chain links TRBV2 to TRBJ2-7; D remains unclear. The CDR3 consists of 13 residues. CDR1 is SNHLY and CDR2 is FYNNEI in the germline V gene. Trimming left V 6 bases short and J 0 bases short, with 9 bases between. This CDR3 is CASRYRSSYEQYF. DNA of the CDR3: TGTGCCAGCAGGTACAGAAGCTCCTACGAGCAGTACTTC.

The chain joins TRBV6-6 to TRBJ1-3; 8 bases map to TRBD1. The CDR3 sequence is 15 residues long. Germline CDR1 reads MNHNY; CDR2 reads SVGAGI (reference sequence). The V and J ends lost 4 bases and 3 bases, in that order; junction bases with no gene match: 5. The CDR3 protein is CASSFQGAGGNTIYF. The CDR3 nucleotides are TGTGCCAGCAGTTTTCAGGGGGCCGGTGGAAACACCATATATTTT.

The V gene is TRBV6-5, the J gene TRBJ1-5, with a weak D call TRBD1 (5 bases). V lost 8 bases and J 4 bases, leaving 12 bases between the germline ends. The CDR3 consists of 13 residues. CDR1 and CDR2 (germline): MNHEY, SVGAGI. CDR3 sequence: CASGQGANQPQHF. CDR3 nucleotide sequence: TGTGCCAGCGGTCAAGGGGCTAATCAGCCCCAGCATTTT.

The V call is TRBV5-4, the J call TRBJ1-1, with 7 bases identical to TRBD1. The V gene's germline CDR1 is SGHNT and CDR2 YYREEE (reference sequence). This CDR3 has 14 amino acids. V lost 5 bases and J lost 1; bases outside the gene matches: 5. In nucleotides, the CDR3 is TGTGCCAGCAGTTTCGACAGGGAGAACACTGAAGCTTTCTTT. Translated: CASSFDRENTEAFF. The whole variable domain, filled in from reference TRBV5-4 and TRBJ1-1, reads ETGVTQSPTHLIKTRGQQVTLRCSSQSGHNTVSWYQQALGQGPQFIFQYYREEENGRGNFPPRFSGLQFPNYSSELNVNALELDDSALYLCASSFDRENTEAFFGQGTRLTVV.